The 21 T cell receptor beta chains listed next were all sequenced from one sample in a study of blood T cell repertoires in COVID-19. Profiling relied on immunoSEQ multiplex PCR, and the TCRdb table lists in-frame clones only, not all of them. The sample consists of 150,000 to 200,000 clones, about nine tenths of them appearing once. The specimen sequenced was peripheral blood. These receptors all stem from a man aged 30-40 years with COVID-19, enrolled during active disease.

V is TRBV6-5 and J is TRBJ1-3, with 10 bases that match TRBD1. The germline gives CDR1 MNHEY, CDR2 SVGAGI. CDR3 length: 15 residues. Trimming removed 5 bases from V and 4 bases from J; junction bases left unmatched: 5. As DNA, the CDR3 is TGTGCCAGCAGTCCGGGACAGGGGATCGGAAACACCATATATTTT. As protein: CASSPGQGIGNTIYF.

The chain employs TRBV16 and TRBJ2-2; D ambiguous. Germline CDR1 and CDR2: KGHSY and FQNENV. The CDR3 contains 14 residues. Trimming took 0 bases from V and 4 from J, leaving 6 bases between them. CDR3 bases: TGTGCCAGCAGCCAATCACGGGTCACCGGGGAGCTGTTTTTT. Translating it yields CASSQSRVTGELFF.

This chain uses TRBV4-2 with TRBJ2-1, with D unresolved. This CDR3 is built from 13 residues. CDR1 is LGHNA, CDR2 YNFKEQ, per germline. Trimming removed 0 bases from V and 9 bases from J, with 9 bases in between. CDR3 region: CASSQDRRSEQFF. DNA of the CDR3: TGTGCCAGCAGCCAAGACCGCCGGTCTGAGCAGTTCTTC.

The table lists this clone with a count of one. This chain links TRBV4-1 with TRBJ2-3; a weak D match, TRBD1 (6 bases). The ends were cut back, 1 base at V and 13 bases at J, with 21 bases in the middle. Germline V gene lookup returns CDR1 MGHRA and CDR2 YSYEKL. The CDR3 has 15 residues. CDR3: CASSQGGGEANIKYF. CDR3 in DNA: TGCGCCAGCAGCCAAGGAGGGGGAGAGGCTAATATCAAGTATTTT.

The genes are TRBV6-4 and TRBJ2-7; 10 positions match TRBD1. The CDR3 length is 13 residues. Unmatched junction bases numbered 5, after V lost 6 bases and J lost 6 bases. The germline V gene encodes CDR1 MRHNA and CDR2 SNTAGT. CDR3 loop: CASSRDRGGEQYF. The CDR3 DNA is TGTGCCAGCAGCCGGGACAGGGGAGGCGAGCAGTACTTC.

The V gene is TRBV19, the J gene TRBJ1-6; TRBD1 is a possible D gene (5 bases). The CDR3 spans 17 residues. Trimming pared 5 bases from V and 7 bases from J, leaving 21 bases between. Germline CDR1 and CDR2: LNHDA and SQIVND (reference sequence). CDR3 amino acids: CASSPTLPERDNSPLHF. Written as DNA, the CDR3 is TGTGCCAGTAGTCCGACCCTCCCAGAGCGGGACAATTCACCCCTCCACTTT.

CDR3 in amino acids: CASSTQQGAKYEQYF. The CDR3 nucleotides read TGTGCCAGCAGCACCCAACAGGGGGCCAAGTACGAGCAGTACTTC. The chain is built from TRBV7-2 and TRBJ2-7; TRBD1 aligns across 9 bases. The CDR3 spans 15 residues. The ends lost 5 bases at V and 4 bases at J; junction bases unmatched: 9. Germline V gene lookup returns CDR1 SGHTA and CDR2 FQGNSA.

This clone appeared a single time. This chain uses TRBV10-3 with TRBJ1-5, with TRBD1 as a possible D gene (5 bases). CDR3 length: 15 residues. Trimming shortened V by 0 bases and J by 4 bases, and 10 bases separated the two germline ends. CDR1 and CDR2 (germline): ENHRY, SYGVKD. The CDR3 protein is CAISESKGTNQPQHF. CDR3 sequence (DNA): TGTGCCATCAGTGAGTCCAAGGGGACTAATCAGCCCCAGCATTTT.

This chain joins TRBV19 and TRBJ2-7, with no clear D. The V end lost 8 bases, the J end lost 6 bases, and 14 bases lay between the germline ends. The CDR3 runs to 12 residues. Germline CDR1 and CDR2: LNHDA and SQIVND (reference sequence). CDR3 bases: TGTGCCAGTCATGACTCCGCTCGCGAGCAGTACTTC. This sequence encodes CASHDSAREQYF.

The sample holds one count of this clone. J is TRBJ2-7 and V is TRBV5-1; 8 positions agree with TRBD1. V shed 4 bases and J 4 bases; nucleotides not matched to a gene: 13. This CDR3 has 16 residues. In germline, CDR1 is SGHRS, CDR2 YFSETQ. The CDR3, as DNA: TGCGCCAGCAGCGGGAGGACAGGGCCTCTTATTTACGAGCAGTACTTC. It codes for CASSGRTGPLIYEQYF.

The chain carries TRBV7-3 and TRBJ2-1, with D tentatively TRBD1 (5 bases). Per germline, CDR1 SGHTA and CDR2 FQGTGA. With 0 bases removed from V and 5 bases from J, the gap between germline ends came to 8 bases. This CDR3 is built from 14 residues. In DNA, the CDR3 is TGTGCCAGCAGCTTAACGGGGCCCCACAATGAGCAGTTCTTC. Amino acid sequence: CASSLTGPHNEQFF.

This rearrangement joins TRBV5-8 to TRBJ1-5; D is unclear. The ends were cut back, 4 bases at V and 2 bases at J, with 13 bases in the middle. The CDR3 length is 15 residues. Germline V lookup: CDR1 SGHTS, CDR2 YDEGEE. The CDR3 DNA reads as TGTGCCAGCAGCGCTTTTCGGTATGGCAATCAGCCCCAGCATTTT. It codes for CASSAFRYGNQPQHF. Together with reference TRBV5-8 and TRBJ1-5, the CDR3 gives the full variable domain: EAGVTQSPTHLIKTRGQQATLRCSPISGHTSVYWYQQALGLGLQFLLWYDEGEERNRGNFPPRFSGRQFPNYSSELNVNALELEDSALYLCASSAFRYGNQPQHFGDGTRLSIL.

This clone was counted a few times. The J gene is TRBJ2-6, the V gene TRBV9; maybe TRBD2 (6 bases). V lost 0 bases and J 10 bases, leaving 14 bases between the germline ends. Germline V gives CDR1 SGDLS, CDR2 YYNGEE. The CDR3 covers 15 residues. The CDR3 bases are TGTGCCAGCAGCGTAGAGGCGGGGAGAGGTAACGTCCTGACTTTC. As protein: CASSVEAGRGNVLTF.

The rearrangement links TRBV25-1 to TRBJ2-7; TRBD1 might be the D (6 bases). The CDR3 is 13 amino acids. Trimming stripped 6 bases from V and 3 bases from J, with 12 bases between. Germline V gene lookup returns CDR1 MGHDK and CDR2 SYGVNS. CDR3 sequence reads: CASSETGFYEQYF. DNA for the CDR3: TGTGCCAGCAGCGAAACAGGGTTCTACGAGCAGTACTTC.

This clone occurred a few times. The V and J genes are TRBV9 and TRBJ1-2; D not certain. Germline V lookup: CDR1 SGDLS, CDR2 YYNGEE. The CDR3 length is 16 residues. Trimming cost V 3 bases and J 7 bases, with 22 bases left between them. DNA of the CDR3: TGTGCCAGCAGCGCAGGTTTTGGAGGGATGATTCGTGGCTACACCTTC. This sequence encodes CASSAGFGGMIRGYTF.

This rearrangement joins TRBV3-1 (or the pseudogene TRBV3-2) to TRBJ1-2; 7 bases map to TRBD1. The CDR3 loop spans 13 amino acids. V shed 4 bases and J 1 base; nucleotides not matched to a gene: 0. From germline, CDR1 is LGHDT and CDR2 YNNKEL (reference sequence). The CDR3 DNA is TGTGCCAGCAGCCGACAGGGTAACTATGGCTACACCTTC. Amino acids: CASSRQGNYGYTF.

The CDR3, as DNA: TGTGCCAGCAGTTGGACAGACGCCAATCAGCCCCAGCATTTT. The encoded protein is CASSWTDANQPQHF. The chain carries TRBV28 and TRBJ1-5; maybe TRBD1 (6 bases). The CDR3 sequence is 14 residues long. V dropped 4 bases and J dropped 3 bases, with 10 bases sitting between them. The germline CDR1 and CDR2 sequences are MDHEN and SYDVKM.

The chain's CDR3 is CASSTGLSTDTQYF. The DNA for the CDR3 is TGTGCCAGTAGTACAGGGCTTAGCACAGATACGCAGTATTTT. V usage is TRBV19 and J usage is TRBJ2-3, with D perhaps matching TRBD1 (5 bases). The germline CDR1 and CDR2 sequences are LNHDA and SQIVND (reference sequence). The CDR3 has 14 amino acids. V was cut by 4 bases and J by 0 bases, with 8 bases left in between.

The chain employs TRBV19 and TRBJ1-5; D gene ambiguous. This CDR3 contains 17 residues. Trimming pared 7 bases from V and 13 bases from J, leaving 32 bases between. Germline loops: CDR1 LNHDA, CDR2 SQIVND (reference sequence). The CDR3 protein is CASNPIHEGLGRAPQHF. CDR3 nucleotides: TGTGCCAGTAATCCCATTCATGAGGGTTTGGGCCGAGCCCCACAGCATTTT.

V is TRBV7-3 and J is TRBJ2-1; TRBD2 aligns across 12 bases. The CDR3 runs 15 residues. Per the germline V gene, CDR1 is SGHTA and CDR2 is FQGTGA. The junction had 5 bases not matched to a gene; V was cut back by 5 bases and J by 6 bases. The CDR3 is CASSTLAGGPNEQFF. DNA for the CDR3: TGTGCCAGCAGCACCCTAGCGGGAGGGCCCAATGAGCAGTTCTTC.

The V call is TRBV7-9, the J call TRBJ1-1; tentatively, D is TRBD1 (5 bases). This CDR3 has 16 amino acids. CDR1 SEHNR and CDR2 FQNEAQ come from the germline V gene (reference sequence). V lost 1 base, J lost 1 base, and 13 bases lay in between. The CDR3 coding sequence is TGTGCCAGCAGCTTAGGTCGGACATACGCGAACACTGAAGCTTTCTTT. Amino acid sequence: CASSLGRTYANTEAFF.